This T cell receptor (beta chain) appears in the sequencing data of a study of T cell changes during pregnancy in multiple sclerosis. The data were produced by immunoSEQ multiplex PCR, yet TCRdb's version contains in-frame clones alone and is incomplete. The sample holds about 47,000 clones; about 92% are singletons and the top ten take about 1.9%. This CDR3 has 16 residues. Germline V gives CDR1 SGHRS, CDR2 YFSETQ. This TCR came from a female donor with multiple sclerosis, enrolled in a pregnancy study. Here the sequenced sample was peripheral blood, taken in the second trimester of pregnancy. V is TRBV5-1 and J is TRBJ2-5; 9 bases fit TRBD1. The end of the DNA is better explained by TRBJ2-7, so the J call may be wrong. CDR3 protein: CASSLFPGQGSYEQYF. As DNA, the CDR3 is TGCGCCAGCAGCTTGTTTCCGGGACAGGGATCCTACGAGCAGTACTTC.